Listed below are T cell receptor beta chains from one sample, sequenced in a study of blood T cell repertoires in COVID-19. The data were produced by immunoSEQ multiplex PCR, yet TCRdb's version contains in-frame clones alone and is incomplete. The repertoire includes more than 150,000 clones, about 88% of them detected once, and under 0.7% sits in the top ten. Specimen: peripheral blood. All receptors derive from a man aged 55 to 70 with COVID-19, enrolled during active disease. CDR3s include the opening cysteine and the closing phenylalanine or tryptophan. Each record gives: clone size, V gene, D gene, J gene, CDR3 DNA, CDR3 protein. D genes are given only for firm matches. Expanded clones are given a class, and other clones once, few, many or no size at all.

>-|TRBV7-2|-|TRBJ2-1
TGTGCCAGCAGCCCCTTACCAACTGGGAGCTCCTACAATGAGCAGTTCTTC
CASSPLPTGSSYNEQFF
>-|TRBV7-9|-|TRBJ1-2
TGTGCCAGCAGCCCCCCCCGGACATCTTCCTATGGCTACACCTTC
CASSPPRTSSYGYTF
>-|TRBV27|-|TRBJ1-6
TGTGCCAGCAGTTTATTCAGGGTGCAGAATTCACCCCTCCACTTT
CASSLFRVQNSPLHF
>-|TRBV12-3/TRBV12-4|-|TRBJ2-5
TGTGCCAGCAGCCCTTGGACAGTAGCAACCCAGTACTTC
CASSPWTVATQYF
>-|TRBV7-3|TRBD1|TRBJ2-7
TGTGCCAGCAGCATCTCGGGACAGGGTTCCCACGAGCAGTACTTC
CASSISGQGSHEQYF
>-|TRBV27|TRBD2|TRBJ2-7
TGTGCCAGCAGTTTATTCGGAGGGACTAGCGGGATCTACGAGCAGTACTTC
CASSLFGGTSGIYEQYF
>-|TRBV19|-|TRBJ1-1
TGTGCCAGTAGTTCCGGACACAAGGGGAACACTGAAGCTTTCTTT
CASSSGHKGNTEAFF
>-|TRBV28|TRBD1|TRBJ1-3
TGTGCCAGCACTACAGGGGGTACAACAGGAAACACCATATATTTT
CASTTGGTTGNTIYF
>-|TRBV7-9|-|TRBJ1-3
TGTGCCAGCAGCTTAGGTCAGACTGGAAACACCATATATTTT
CASSLGQTGNTIYF
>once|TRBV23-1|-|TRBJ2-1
TGCGCCAGCAGTCACGCGACCTCGGGCAATGAGCAGTTCTTC
CASSHATSGNEQFF
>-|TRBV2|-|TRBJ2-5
TGTGCCAGCAGGACTGAAGAGACCCAGTACTTC
CASRTEETQYF
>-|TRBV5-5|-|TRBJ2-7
TGTGCCAGCAGCCCCCAAACCGGGACAAACTACGAGCAGTACTTC
CASSPQTGTNYEQYF
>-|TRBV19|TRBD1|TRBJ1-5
TGTGCCAGTAGGATGACAGGGGGCAATCAGCCCCAGCATTTT
CASRMTGGNQPQHF
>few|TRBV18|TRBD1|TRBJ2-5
TGTGCCAGCTCACCGCCAACAGGGGGATCGCCCCAAGAGACCCAGTACTTC
CASSPPTGGSPQETQYF
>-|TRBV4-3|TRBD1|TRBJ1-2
TGCGCCAGCGGGACAGGTCAGCCTAACTATGGCTACACCTTC
CASGTGQPNYGYTF
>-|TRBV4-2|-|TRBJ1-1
TGTGCCAGCAGCTCCACAGAGAACACTGAAGCTTTCTTT
CASSSTENTEAFF
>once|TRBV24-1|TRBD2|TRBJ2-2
TGTGCCACCAGGGGGAAGCGGGAGGACCACCTAGGCACCGGGGAGCTGTTTTTT
CATRGKREDHLGTGELFF
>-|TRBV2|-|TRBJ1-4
TGTGCCAGCAGGAGAGAGGGGGTCGGTGAAAAACTGTTTTTT
CASRREGVGEKLFF